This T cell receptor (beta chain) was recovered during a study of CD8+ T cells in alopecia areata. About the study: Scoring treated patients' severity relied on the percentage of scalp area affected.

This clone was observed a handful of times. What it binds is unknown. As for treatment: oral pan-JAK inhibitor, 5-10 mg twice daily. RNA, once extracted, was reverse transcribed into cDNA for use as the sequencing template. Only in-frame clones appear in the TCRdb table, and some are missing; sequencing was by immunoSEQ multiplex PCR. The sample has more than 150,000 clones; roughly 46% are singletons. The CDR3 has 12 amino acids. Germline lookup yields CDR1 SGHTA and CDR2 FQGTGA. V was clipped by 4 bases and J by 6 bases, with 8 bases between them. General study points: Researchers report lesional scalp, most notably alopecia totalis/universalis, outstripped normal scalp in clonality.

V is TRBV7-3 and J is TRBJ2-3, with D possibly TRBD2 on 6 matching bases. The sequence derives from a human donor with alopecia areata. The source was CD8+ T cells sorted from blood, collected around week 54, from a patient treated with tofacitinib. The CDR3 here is CASSWGGDTQYF. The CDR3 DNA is TGTGCCAGCAGCTGGGGAGGCGATACGCAGTATTTT.